The rows below give T cell receptor beta chains drawn from one sample of a study of technical replicates of blood from four donors. Measured with immunoSEQ multiplex PCR; TCRdb has only the in-frame clones, and not every one. Of 98,000 or so clones detected, 95% appear once; the ten largest clones hold 0.23%. The sequenced sample consisted of T cells isolated from PBMCs. These receptors came from a human donor in good health. The CDR3 runs from the conserved cysteine through the conserved F or W. A D gene is named only where the DNA matches it firmly. Only part of the rows carry a size: once, few, many, or a class if the clone is expanded.

j_call | d_call | clone_size | v_call | cdr3_nt | cdr3_aa
TRBJ2-5 | TRBD2 | . | TRBV4-1 | TGCGCCAGCAGCCATTCAGAAGCGGGGGAGCTCCAAGAGACCCAGTACTTC | CASSHSEAGELQETQYF
TRBJ2-7 | TRBD1 | . | TRBV18 | TGTGCCAGCTCACCACGCCGGACAGGGGGCTCCCTCTCCTACGAGCAGTACTTC | CASSPRRTGGSLSYEQYF
TRBJ2-5 | TRBD2 | . | TRBV11-3 | TGTGCCAGCAGCTTAGTTACTAGCGGGCCTCTTTACTTC | CASSLVTSGPLYF
TRBJ1-2 | TRBD1 | . | TRBV7-6 | TGTGCCAGCAGCTTTCTTGGTCAGGGGGCGGATGGCTACACCTTC | CASSFLGQGADGYTF
TRBJ1-5 | . | . | TRBV28 | TGTGCCAGCAGTTTACCACAGGGTCCCTCGTCCCAGCATTTT | CASSLPQGPSSQHF
TRBJ2-3 | TRBD2 | . | TRBV5-1 | TGCGCCAGCAGCTTGGAGCCCCTCCGGCGGGGGGGCCTAGATACGCAGTATTTT | CASSLEPLRRGGLDTQYF
TRBJ1-5 | . | . | TRBV6-5 | TGTGCCAGCAGTGGGCAACATAGCAATCAGCCCCAGCATTTT | CASSGQHSNQPQHF
TRBJ1-2 | . | . | TRBV7-9 | TGTGCCATCCGGGGGGGGTCTAACAGCTATGGCTACACCTTC | CAIRGGSNSYGYTF
TRBJ1-2 | . | . | TRBV10-1 | TGCGCCAGCAGTGACACAGGGTCTTATGGCTACACCTTC | CASSDTGSYGYTF
TRBJ1-3 | . | once | TRBV5-4 | TGTGCCAGCAGCTTAGTAGACTCTGGAAACACCATATATTTT | CASSLVDSGNTIYF
TRBJ2-7 | . | . | TRBV14 | TGTGCCAGCAGCCAAGAGGGAGTGGGTCGCGAGCAGTACTTC | CASSQEGVGREQYF
TRBJ1-1 | . | . | TRBV28 | TGTGCCAGCCCCCCTCGGACAACCCGGTCGAACACTGAAGCTTTCTTT | CASPPRTTRSNTEAFF
TRBJ2-5 | . | . | TRBV9 | TGTGCCAGCAGCGTAGGGGGCCCGGAAGAGACCCAGTACTTC | CASSVGGPEETQYF
TRBJ2-5 | . | . | TRBV7-3 | TGTGCCAGCAGCTTAACGTCTTCGGAGACCCAGTACTTC | CASSLTSSETQYF
TRBJ1-2 | TRBD1 | . | TRBV27 | TGTGCCAGCAGTAAGACACAGGGGATCTATGGCTACACCTTC | CASSKTQGIYGYTF
TRBJ1-3 | . | . | TRBV10-3 | TGTGCCATCAGTGACGGGTTAGAGGCCACCATATATTTT | CAISDGLEATIYF
TRBJ1-2 | . | . | TRBV28 | TGTGCCAGCAGTGGAGCCAGTCTCCTTGGCCCTAACTATGGCTACACCTTC | CASSGASLLGPNYGYTF
TRBJ2-7 | . | . | TRBV19 | TGTGCCAGTAGTCCTTCCGGACAGACTCTCTACGAGCAGTACTTC | CASSPSGQTLYEQYF
TRBJ1-5 | . | once | TRBV6-5 | TGTGCCAGCAGTTCTACAGGGCCTGGGCCCCAGCATTTT | CASSSTGPGPQHF
TRBJ2-3 | . | . | TRBV7-2 | TGTGCCAGCAGCTTATCCGGGTGGGGAGGTACGCAGTATTTT | CASSLSGWGGTQYF
TRBJ2-3 | . | . | TRBV7-3 | TGTGCCAGCAGCTCGGGTACAGGGATCGATACGCAGTATTTT | CASSSGTGIDTQYF
TRBJ2-5 | . | . | TRBV6-5 | TGTGCCAGCGGGTTTCGACTAGAGAAGACCCAGTACTTC | CASGFRLEKTQYF
TRBJ2-7 | TRBD1 | . | TRBV6-5 | TGTGCCAGCAGTTACTCCTTCCGGGACAGGGGCTACGAGCAGTACTTC | CASSYSFRDRGYEQYF
TRBJ2-7 | . | . | TRBV10-1 | TGCGCCAGCAGTGAGCGCAGGGGTTCCGAGCAGTACTTC | CASSERRGSEQYF
TRBJ1-2 | TRBD1 | . | TRBV6-1 | TGTGCCAGCAGCCCGGGACAGGGGATCTATGGCTACACCTTC | CASSPGQGIYGYTF
TRBJ1-4 | TRBD1 | . | TRBV4-1 | TGCGCCAGCAGTAAAACAGGGGGGGCTGAAAAACTGTTTTTT | CASSKTGGAEKLFF
TRBJ2-1 | TRBD2 | . | TRBV13 | TGTGCCAGCAGTTTCAAAGCGGGAGCGAACAATGAGCAGTTCTTC | CASSFKAGANNEQFF
TRBJ2-7 | TRBD2 | . | TRBV27 | TGTGCCAGCGGGCCCGGGACTAGCGTGTGGCGGCAGTACTTC | CASGPGTSVWRQYF
TRBJ1-1 | TRBD1 | . | TRBV28 | TGTGCCAGCGGACAGGGGGTTAGGGTGAACACTGAAGCTTTCTTT | CASGQGVRVNTEAFF
TRBJ2-7 | TRBD1 | . | TRBV6-1 | TGTGCCAGCAGTGCGTACGACAGGGGATACGAGCAGTACTTC | CASSAYDRGYEQYF
TRBJ2-7 | . | once | TRBV9 | TGTGCCAGCAGCGGGAGCCCCACTATGGGCTACGAGCAGTACTTC | CASSGSPTMGYEQYF
TRBJ2-5 | . | . | TRBV6-1 | TGTGCCAGCACCCCTTTGGGAGGGGGGGAGACCCAGTACTTC | CASTPLGGGETQYF
TRBJ2-1 | TRBD2 | . | TRBV5-1 | TGCGCCAGCAGCTCCTTAGGGAGCGGGGGTTACAATGAGCAGTTCTTC | CASSSLGSGGYNEQFF
TRBJ2-7 | . | . | TRBV27 | TGTGCCAGCAGTTTTTCGGCTAGCGACTACGAGCAGTACTTC | CASSFSASDYEQYF
TRBJ1-4 | . | . | TRBV7-6 | TGTGCCAGCAGCCGCAGGGCCAGTGCAACTAATGAAAAACTGTTTTTT | CASSRRASATNEKLFF
TRBJ2-1 | TRBD2 | . | TRBV11-2 | TGTGCCAGCAGCCCATTCACGGGGGGGGGAGCCTACAATGAGCAGTTCTTC | CASSPFTGGGAYNEQFF
TRBJ2-7 | . | . | TRBV27 | TGTGCCAGCAGTCCCGGACAGTCCTACGAGCAGTACTTC | CASSPGQSYEQYF
TRBJ2-1 | . | . | TRBV11-2 | TGTGCCAGCACCAGGACTCTCAGCTCCTACAATGAGCAGTTCTTC | CASTRTLSSYNEQFF
TRBJ1-5 | . | . | TRBV18 | TGTGCCAGCTCACCATCGGGTAATCTCAATCAGCCCCAGCATTTT | CASSPSGNLNQPQHF
TRBJ2-7 | TRBD2 | . | TRBV7-2 | TGTGCCAGCAGCCGACTAGCGGGAGGTTACGAGCAGTACTTC | CASSRLAGGYEQYF
TRBJ2-2 | . | . | TRBV5-4 | TGTGCCAGCAGCTACCTATGGTCACAGGCCGAGAACACCGGGGAGCTGTTTTTT | CASSYLWSQAENTGELFF